One sample yielded the 26 T cell receptor beta chains listed below, sequenced in a study of human T cells and chemical hapten exposure. A single record per CDR3 protein comes from TCRdb applying MiXCR to the RACE reads. Among roughly 100,000 distinct CDR3 sequences listed, less than 40% were seen once. Time point defined: patch test 3, about 24 weeks after DPC sensitization. Treatment defined: therapeutic diphenylcyclopropenone sensitization with weekly scalp DPC. The specimen comprised whole blood, sampled in connection with sensitization to the hapten diphenylcyclopropenone (DPC). These receptors all come from a man aged 35-49 years with alopecia areata. Some clones in this sample may be carry-over from other donors' samples.

The V and J genes are TRBV5-1 and TRBJ1-5; D remains ambiguous. Trimming removed 0 bases from V and 3 bases from J, with 4 bases in between. Germline CDR1 reads SGHRS; CDR2 reads YFSETQ. This CDR3 is built from 13 residues. CDR3 in amino acids: CASSLAINQPQHF. As DNA, the CDR3 is TGCGCCAGCAGCTTGGCCATCAATCAGCCCCAGCATTTT.

This chain links TRBV5-5 with TRBJ2-1; D is unclear. Germline CDR1 SGHKS, CDR2 YYEKEE (reference sequence). The CDR3 spans 14 residues. Between the trimmed V and J ends, which lost 3 bases and 7 bases, there was a span of 14 bases. CDR3 sequence reads: CASSSRVLINEQFF. CDR3 nucleotides: TGTGCCAGCAGCTCCCGGGTTCTTATAAATGAGCAGTTCTTC.

With regard to this clonotype: The germline gene is not matched at one end of the junction; a read error may be the cause. This chain links TRBV6-5 with TRBJ2-5; maybe TRBD2 (7 bases). Germline values: CDR1 MNHEY, CDR2 SVGAGI. The CDR3 loop spans 12 amino acids. CDR3 DNA: TGTGCCACTAGTTGGGGGGGGCCGACGCGGAACTTC. As protein: CATSWGGPTRNF.

A few counts support this clonotype. The rearrangement uses TRBV11-3 and TRBJ2-1; D assignment may be TRBD1 or TRBD2 (5 bases each). Germline CDR1 reads SGHNT; CDR2 reads YENEEA. The CDR3 is made up of 13 amino acids. Trimming left V 2 bases short and J 9 bases short, with 11 bases between. As DNA, the CDR3 is TGTGCCAGCAGCTTAAGGGGAGTAGGTGAGCAGTTCTTC. It translates to CASSLRGVGEQFF.

The rearrangement links TRBV9 to TRBJ2-1; 9 bases fit TRBD2. Germline V lookup: CDR1 SGDLS, CDR2 YYNGEE. J was trimmed by 0 bases and V by 1 base; bases with no gene match: 2. The CDR3 is made up of 16 amino acids. CDR3 bases: TGTGCCAGCAGCGTACTAGCGGGAAGCTCCTACAATGAGCAGTTCTTC. Residues: CASSVLAGSSYNEQFF.

In its sample, this clonotype is medium-sized. The V gene is TRBV13, the J gene TRBJ2-6; D remains ambiguous. V lost 0 bases to trimming and J lost 4 bases, with 4 bases between them. The CDR3 has 14 amino acids. Germline V gives CDR1 PRHDT, CDR2 FYEKMQ (reference sequence). Here the CDR3 DNA reads TGTGCCAGCAGCTTAGGTTTCGGGGCCAACGTCCTGACTTTC. It translates to CASSLGFGANVLTF. The complete variable domain, with remaining parts taken from reference TRBV13 and TRBJ2-6, reads AAGVIQSPRHLIKEKRETATLKCYPIPRHDTVYWYQQGPGQDPQFLISFYEKMQSDKGSIPDRFSAQQFSDYHSELNMSSLELGDSALYFCASSLGFGANVLTFGAGSRLTVL.

The rearrangement links TRBV20-1 to TRBJ2-5, with 9 bases matching TRBD1. The CDR3 sequence is 14 residues long. In germline, CDR1 is DFQATT, CDR2 SNEGSKA (reference sequence). Unmatched junction bases numbered 7, after V lost 7 bases and J lost 1 base. CDR3 sequence reads: CSGRPGQGQETQYF. The CDR3, as DNA: TGCAGTGGTCGCCCGGGACAGGGCCAAGAGACCCAGTACTTC.

The V gene is TRBV20-1, the J gene TRBJ1-1; D remains ambiguous. V gave up 8 bases and J gave up 3 bases, with 10 bases separating them. The germline V gene encodes CDR1 DFQATT and CDR2 SNEGSKA (reference sequence). The CDR3 has 11 residues. The CDR3 DNA follows: TGCAGTCCTGCCGGAGACACTGAAGCTTTCTTT. Amino acids: CSPAGDTEAFF.

A few counts support this clonotype. The rearrangement uses TRBV13 and TRBJ2-1, with D perhaps assigned TRBD1 or TRBD2 (5 bases each). Per germline, CDR1 PRHDT and CDR2 FYEKMQ (reference sequence). Deletions cut 3 bases from V and 9 bases from J, with 12 bases between. CDR3 size: 13 residues. The CDR3 DNA reads TGTGCCAGCAGCTTGGGGGTCCTTGGTGAGCAGTTCTTC. It specifies CASSLGVLGEQFF.

The rearrangement links TRBV4-2 to TRBJ2-3; D is unclear. The germline V and J ends were trimmed by 0 bases and 5 bases, with 12 bases remaining between them. The CDR3 is 15 amino acids. CDR1 is LGHNA, CDR2 YNFKEQ, per germline. The CDR3 is CASSQEHRHGDTQYF. The CDR3 nucleotides are TGTGCCAGCAGCCAAGAGCACAGACATGGAGATACGCAGTATTTT.

This chain connects TRBV7-2 to TRBJ2-1, with D possibly matching TRBD1 (6 bases). This CDR3 comprises 15 residues. V was shortened by 3 bases and J by 8 bases, with 17 bases between the two germline ends. CDR1 SGHTA and CDR2 FQGNSA come from the germline V gene. The CDR3 reads CASSFKQGKGDEQFF. The CDR3 DNA reads as TGTGCCAGCAGCTTTAAACAGGGCAAAGGGGATGAGCAGTTCTTC.

The chain couples TRBV5-4 to TRBJ1-3; perhaps TRBD1 as D (6 bases). In germline, CDR1 is SGHNT, CDR2 YYREEE (reference sequence). There are 15 residues in the CDR3. Deletions cut 7 bases from V and 1 base from J, with 15 bases between. This chain's CDR3 is CASAARTASGNTIYF. CDR3 sequence (DNA): TGTGCCAGCGCAGCGCGGACAGCTTCTGGAAACACCATATATTTT.

The chain is built from TRBV10-3 and TRBJ2-4; D perhaps matches TRBD2 (5 bases). V gave up 8 bases and J gave up 9 bases, with 11 bases separating them. Germline CDR1 reads ENHRY; CDR2 reads SYGVKD. The length of the CDR3 is 11 residues. The CDR3 protein is CAILVEGIQYF. In nucleotides, the CDR3 is TGTGCCATCCTGGTTGAGGGCATTCAGTACTTC.

The chain links TRBV5-1 to TRBJ2-7; D may match TRBD1 or TRBD2 (5 bases each). This CDR3 is built from 14 residues. V lost 4 bases and J lost 2, with 13 bases in between. The germline V gene has CDR1 SGHRS and CDR2 YFSETQ. CDR3 amino acids: CASSPGTATYEQYF. CDR3 DNA: TGCGCCAGCAGCCCCGGGACGGCGACCTACGAGCAGTACTTC.

The chain joins TRBV6-5 to TRBJ1-1; D is ambiguous. The CDR3 runs 13 residues. V was clipped by 0 bases and J by 3 bases, with 5 bases between them. Per germline, CDR1 MNHEY and CDR2 SVGAGI. The CDR3 DNA sequence: TGTGCCAGCAGTTACTCATCGCACACTGAAGCTTTCTTT. Amino acids: CASSYSSHTEAFF.

V is TRBV6-2 or TRBV6-3 and J is TRBJ2-1, with 7 bases fitting TRBD1. V shed 6 bases, J shed 4 bases, and the junction held 9 bases outside the gene matches. Germline V CDR1 and CDR2: MNHEY, SVGEGT. The CDR3 contains 15 residues. The CDR3 region has the DNA TGTGCCAGCAGCAAGACAGGGAACCCTTACAATGAGCAGTTCTTC. As protein: CASSKTGNPYNEQFF.

This clonotype was seen a handful of times. V is TRBV28 and J is TRBJ1-3; 7 bases match TRBD1. Germline V CDR1 and CDR2: MDHEN, SYDVKM. The trim removed 5 bases at V and 0 bases at J, leaving 4 bases unmatched. The CDR3 spans 15 residues. The CDR3 reads CASSLGQDSGNTIYF. DNA for the CDR3: TGTGCCAGCAGTCTCGGACAGGACTCTGGAAACACCATATATTTT.

The chain employs TRBV29-1 and TRBJ1-1, with D perhaps TRBD1 (5 bases). CDR1 is SQVTM, CDR2 ANQGSEA, per germline. The CDR3 sequence is 11 residues long. V dropped 3 bases and J dropped 10 bases, with 12 bases sitting between them. In nucleotides, the CDR3 is TGCAGCGTTGATATGGGGGAGGGAGCTTTCTTT. Translating gives CSVDMGEGAFF.

In this sample, this clonotype turned up a few times. This chain uses TRBV29-1 with TRBJ1-2, with D uncertain. This CDR3 spans 10 amino acids. The V end was cut by 5 bases, the J end by 4 bases, with 5 bases between. Per the germline V gene, CDR1 is SQVTM and CDR2 is ANQGSEA. For the CDR3, the DNA is TGCAGCGTTCTGGGCTATGGCTACACCTTC. This encodes CSVLGYGYTF.

This clonotype was seen more than once but under ten times. The V gene is TRBV20-1, the J gene TRBJ1-6; 7 bases match TRBD1. Germline CDR1 is DFQATT and CDR2 is SNEGSKA (reference sequence). The junction had 9 bases not matched to a gene; V was cut back by 0 bases and J by 7 bases. The CDR3 is made up of 16 amino acids. The DNA for the CDR3 is TGCAGTGCTAGAGATCATGCGACAGGGACAAATTCACCCCTCCACTTT. It encodes CSARDHATGTNSPLHF.

This clonotype was observed once. This chain connects TRBV27 to TRBJ2-1, with 9 bases that match TRBD2. From germline, CDR1 is MNHEY and CDR2 SMNVEV (reference sequence). V shed 3 bases and J 3 bases; nucleotides not matched to a gene: 9. CDR3 size: 17 residues. The CDR3 spells CASSFLTLAGNYNEQFF. CDR3 bases: TGTGCCAGCAGTTTCCTTACTCTAGCGGGAAACTACAATGAGCAGTTCTTC.

This clonotype has just a few counts. The V call is TRBV7-7, the J call TRBJ2-7; D unclear. The CDR3 totals 15 residues. Germline assignment: CDR1 SSHAT and CDR2 FNYEAQ (reference sequence). The CDR3 DNA follows: TGTGCTAGCACCTTTACCGCCTGGGTTCTCTACGAGCAGTACGTC. It is translated as CASTFTAWVLYEQYV.

This clonotype was seen a few times. This chain links TRBV4-1 with TRBJ1-1, with D uncertain. Per germline, CDR1 MGHRA and CDR2 YSYEKL. The CDR3 loop spans 11 amino acids. V lost 6 bases and J lost 0, with 2 bases in between. CDR3 bases: TGCGCCAGCAGGATGAACACTGAAGCTTTCTTT. Residues: CASRMNTEAFF.

The CDR3 loop is CSVAQGQAGDTQYF. CDR3 bases: TGCAGCGTTGCCCAAGGTCAAGCTGGCGATACGCAGTATTTT. V gene TRBV29-1 combines with J gene TRBJ2-3, with D unclear. CDR1 is SQVTM and CDR2 is ANQGSEA in the germline V gene. V was clipped by 4 bases and J by 6 bases, with 17 bases between them. The CDR3 is made up of 14 amino acids.

This chain connects TRBV7-8 to TRBJ2-1, with TRBD2 identical over 11 bases. The CDR3 loop spans 15 amino acids. Germline V gives CDR1 SGHVS, CDR2 FQNEAQ. V shed 5 bases and J 6 bases; nucleotides not matched to a gene: 6. CDR3 amino acids: CASSLSGRAINEQFF. CDR3 coding DNA: TGTGCCAGCAGCCTTAGCGGGAGGGCGATCAATGAGCAGTTCTTC.

The V and J genes are TRBV19 and TRBJ2-3; 10 bases are a match to TRBD1. Per the germline V gene, CDR1 is LNHDA and CDR2 is SQIVND (reference sequence). The CDR3 is 14 residues long. J was trimmed by 0 bases and V by 8 bases; bases with no gene match: 2. CDR3 in amino acids: CASWDRGSTDTQYF. CDR3 in DNA: TGTGCCAGTTGGGACAGGGGTAGCACAGATACGCAGTATTTT.